This T cell receptor beta chain derives from a study of glioma-infiltrating T cells after dendritic cell vaccination. This table comes from immunoSEQ multiplex PCR, and its TCRdb copy is limited to in-frame clones, with some not included. The profile shows 90,000 to 140,000 clones, almost 90% of them singletons. Time point given: after dendritic cell vaccination, including at tumor progression/relapse. CDR3 length: 15 amino acids. The V and J ends lost 6 bases and 0 bases respectively, with 13 bases between them. Germline assignment: CDR1 MDHEN and CDR2 SYDVKM. This TCR was recovered from a human donor with glioblastoma. Material: blood, obtained after dendritic cell vaccination. V is TRBV28 and J is TRBJ2-3; D might be TRBD1 (6 bases). The CDR3 DNA sequence: TGTGCCAGCAGCAAAGGGGGAGCAAGCACAGATACGCAGTATTTT. It yields the protein CASSKGGASTDTQYF.